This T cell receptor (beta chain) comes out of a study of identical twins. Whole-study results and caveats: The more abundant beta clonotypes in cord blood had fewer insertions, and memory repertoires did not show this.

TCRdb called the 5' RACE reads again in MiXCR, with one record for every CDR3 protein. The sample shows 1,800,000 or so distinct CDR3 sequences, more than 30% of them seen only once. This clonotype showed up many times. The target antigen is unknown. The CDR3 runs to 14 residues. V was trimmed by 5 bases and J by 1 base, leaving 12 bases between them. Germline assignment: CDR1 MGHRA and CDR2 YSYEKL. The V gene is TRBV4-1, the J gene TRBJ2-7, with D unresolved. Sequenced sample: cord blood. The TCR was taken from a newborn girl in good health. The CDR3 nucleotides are TGCGCCAGCAGCTTGTTACAAGTTTCCTACGAGCAGTACTTC. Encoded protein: CASSLLQVSYEQYF.